Below, 9 T cell receptor beta chains from the same sample are listed, as sequenced in a study of molecular identifiers for immune sequencing clone quantification. TCRdb re-analysed the PCR reads in MiXCR, keeping a single row per CDR3 protein. The sample includes 250,000 to 350,000 distinct CDR3 sequences, over 20% of them seen just once. Sequenced material: naive CD8+ T cells from blood, with Jurkat cell RNA spiked in. As to subset: FACS-sorted CD8+CD4-CCR7+CD45RA+ naive T cells. The receptors were gathered from a human donor in good health. Some libraries in this study had Jurkat cell RNA spiked in.

To note about this clonotype: A much larger clone is a single base away; this may be a read error. This sequence joins TRBV6-6 and TRBJ2-7; the D is unclear. Germline V CDR1 and CDR2: MNHNY, SVGAGI (reference sequence). V lost 5 bases and J 6 bases, leaving 8 bases between the germline ends. CDR3 length: 11 residues. CDR3 sequence (DNA): TGTGCCAGCAGTCCCACGGGCGAGCAGTACTTC. Its translation: CASSPTGEQYF.

This clonotype appeared a few times. This chain links TRBV19 with TRBJ2-3; 9 bases are a match to TRBD1. This CDR3 spans 14 amino acids. Trimming at V came to 6 bases and at J to 4 bases, leaving 5 bases not matched to a gene. The germline CDR1 and CDR2 sequences are LNHDA and SQIVND (reference sequence). The CDR3 bases are TGTGCCAGTAGCGGGACAGGGACCCCAGATACGCAGTATTTT. Protein sequence: CASSGTGTPDTQYF.

The V call is TRBV14, the J call TRBJ1-3; possible D gene TRBD1, 5 bases. Germline V lookup: CDR1 SGHDN, CDR2 FVKESK. Trimming removed 1 base at V and 0 bases at J, with 7 bases between. The CDR3 has 15 amino acids. The CDR3 reads CASSQGQTSGNTIYF. CDR3 nucleotides: TGTGCCAGCAGCCAAGGACAGACCTCTGGAAACACCATATATTTT.

This clonotype was found a few times. The rearrangement joins TRBV3-1 to TRBJ2-2; 10 bases map to TRBD2. V dropped 4 bases and J dropped 3; count of bases not matched to a gene: 5. Germline V lookup: CDR1 LGHDT, CDR2 YNNKEL (reference sequence). The CDR3 is 16 amino acids. The CDR3 coding sequence is TGTGCCAGCAGCCGAAAAGGACTAGCGGACACCGGGGAGCTGTTTTTT. It specifies CASSRKGLADTGELFF.

Worth noting for this clonotype: This clone may be a read error of a much larger clone one base away. The V call is TRBV29-1, the J call TRBJ2-3; D remains unclear. The CDR3 is made up of 13 amino acids. The germline V gene encodes CDR1 SQVTM and CDR2 ANQGSEA. V was shortened by 0 bases and J by 8 bases, with 12 bases between the two germline ends. The CDR3, as DNA: TGCAGCGTTGAAGATCTGGGCTTGGGTACGCAGTATTTT. Its protein is CSVEDLGLGTQYF.

With regard to this clonotype: Lacking the conserved final phenylalanine or tryptophan, this CDR3 likely reflects a read error. The gene calls are TRBV4-3 and TRBJ2-7; a weak D match, TRBD1 (6 bases). V gave up 0 bases and J gave up 1 base, with 7 bases separating them. Germline V gene data show CDR1 as LGHNA and CDR2 as YSLEER. The CDR3 spans 14 residues. The CDR3 protein is CASSQDRGSYEQYS. As DNA, the CDR3 is TGCGCCAGCAGCCAAGACAGGGGTTCCTACGAGCAGTACTCC.

The chain recombines TRBV4-3 with TRBJ1-2; 7 bases are shared with TRBD1. CDR1 LGHNA and CDR2 YSLEER come from the germline V gene. The J segment lost 7 bases and the V segment lost 4 bases, leaving 9 bases of the junction unmatched. The CDR3 sequence is 14 residues long. CDR3 residues: CASSRDSLWTGYTF. The CDR3 DNA reads TGCGCCAGCAGCCGGGACAGTCTTTGGACTGGCTACACCTTC.

This clonotype occurred many times. The chain carries TRBV6-6 and TRBJ2-7; 7 nucleotides agree with TRBD1. This CDR3 has 14 amino acids. The germline gives CDR1 MNHNY, CDR2 SVGAGI (reference sequence). The V and J ends lost 0 bases and 6 bases, in that order; junction bases with no gene match: 5. CDR3 coding DNA: TGTGCCAGCAGTTACTCAGACAGGGCGCGCGAGCAGTACTTC. Amino acid sequence: CASSYSDRAREQYF.

Of note for this clonotype: Given a much more abundant clone one base away, this may be a read error. This sequence joins TRBV14 and TRBJ1-6, with no clear D. The germline V gene encodes CDR1 SGHDN and CDR2 FVKESK. The V end was cut by 1 base, the J end by 7 bases, with 23 bases between. CDR3 length: 19 residues. DNA of the CDR3: TGTGCCAGCAGCCAAGCGGTTGGGTACACCCGCGGGCTAAATTCACCCCTCCACTTT. Translation gives CASSQAVGYTRGLNSPLHF. The full variable domain, in which reference TRBV14 and TRBJ1-6 provide the parts outside the CDR3, is EAGVTQFPSHSVIEKGQTVTLRCDPISGHDNLYWYRRVMGKEIKFLLHFVKESKQDESGMPNNRFLAERTGGTYSTLKVQPAELEDSGVYFCASSQAVGYTRGLNSPLHFGNGTRLTVT.